A single sample gave rise to the 14 T cell receptor beta chains below, sequenced in a study of T cell responses to AZD1222 COVID-19 vaccine. Measured with immunoSEQ multiplex PCR; TCRdb has only the in-frame clones, and not every one. The sample lists about 56,000 clones; 80% to 90% were seen once. The specimen comprised peripheral blood, sampled on day 0 of AZD1222 vaccination. Receptors originate from an adult in good health.

The V and J genes are TRBV19 and TRBJ2-5; 7 nucleotides line up with TRBD1. The germline V gene encodes CDR1 LNHDA and CDR2 SQIVND (reference sequence). The V segment lost 5 bases and the J segment 0 bases; nucleotides outside the gene matches: 6. The CDR3 covers 15 residues. The CDR3: CASSWDRRYQETQYF. CDR3 in DNA: TGTGCCAGTAGTTGGGACAGACGTTACCAAGAGACCCAGTACTTC.

V gene TRBV4-1 combines with J gene TRBJ2-7; TRBD2 is a possible D gene (6 bases). CDR3 length: 15 residues. V lost 0 bases to trimming and J lost 3 bases, with 12 bases between them. Germline CDR1 MGHRA, CDR2 YSYEKL. CDR3 DNA sequence: TGCGCCAGCAGCCAAGATGGGACTCCAGGCTACGAGCAGTACTTC. It codes for CASSQDGTPGYEQYF.

The chain uses TRBV5-1 and TRBJ1-4; 8 bases are a match to TRBD1. In germline, CDR1 is SGHRS, CDR2 YFSETQ. V lost 3 bases and J lost 8; bases outside the gene matches: 9. The CDR3 totals 15 residues. Written as DNA, the CDR3 is TGCGCCAGCAGCTCCGGACAGGGCGGTGGAGAAAAACTGTTTTTT. Its protein product is CASSSGQGGGEKLFF.

The gene calls are TRBV19 and TRBJ2-7; weak D call: TRBD1 (5 bases). V was cut by 6 bases and J by 3 bases, with 12 bases left in between. This CDR3 is 13 amino acids long. Germline V lookup: CDR1 LNHDA, CDR2 SQIVND (reference sequence). CDR3 nucleotide sequence: TGTGCCAGTAGGGCTGGGGCGGACTACGAGCAGTACTTC. This translates into CASRAGADYEQYF. Full variable domain (missing parts from reference TRBV19 and TRBJ2-7): DGGITQSPKYLFRKEGQNVTLSCEQNLNHDAMYWYRQDPGQGLRLIYYSQIVNDFQKGDIAEGYSVSREKKESFPLTVTSAQKNPTAFYLCASRAGADYEQYFGPGTRLTVT.

The chain has TRBV5-6 and TRBJ1-3; D gene ambiguous. With 6 bases removed from V and 2 bases from J, the gap between germline ends came to 12 bases. The CDR3 is 14 amino acids. Germline V lookup: CDR1 SGHDT, CDR2 YYEEEE. The DNA for the CDR3 is TGTGCCAGCACCACACCATCCACTGGAAACACCATATATTTT. Protein product: CASTTPSTGNTIYF.

The chain is built from TRBV10-3 and TRBJ2-7; D remains unclear. The length of the CDR3 is 12 residues. Germline V CDR1 and CDR2: ENHRY, SYGVKD. V lost 8 bases and J lost 3, with 11 bases in between. The CDR3 DNA reads as TGTGCCATCTCAGACACCGACTACGAGCAGTACTTC. This sequence encodes CAISDTDYEQYF.

This sequence joins TRBV7-2 and TRBJ1-1, with D possibly TRBD1 on 6 matching bases. Germline V lookup: CDR1 SGHTA, CDR2 FQGNSA. The CDR3 is 12 residues long. Between the trimmed V and J ends, which lost 1 base and 9 bases, there was a span of 9 bases. CDR3 nucleotide sequence: TGTGCCAGCAGCTTAGACAGGGCCAAAGCTTTCTTT. Translated: CASSLDRAKAFF. Variable domain in full (rest from reference TRBV7-2 and TRBJ1-1): GAGVSQSPSNKVTEKGKDVELRCDPISGHTALYWYRQSLGQGLEFLIYFQGNSAPDKSGLPSDRFSAERTGGSVSTLTIQRTQQEDSAVYLCASSLDRAKAFFGQGTRLTVV.

This clone was recorded once. This chain uses TRBV24-1 with TRBJ1-1; the match to TRBD1 covers 9 bases. The CDR3 sequence is 16 residues long. Germline V gene lookup returns CDR1 KGHDR and CDR2 SFDVKD. V was pared by 0 bases and J by 6 bases, with 7 bases of the junction left unmatched. The CDR3, as DNA: TGTGCCACCAGTGATTTGCGGACAGGGGTTAGCGCTGAAGCTTTCTTT. Its protein product is CATSDLRTGVSAEAFF.

The rearrangement links TRBV4-2 to TRBJ1-2; maybe TRBD1 (6 bases). The germline gives CDR1 LGHNA, CDR2 YNFKEQ. V gave up 1 base and J gave up 10 bases, with 25 bases separating them. This CDR3 is 17 amino acids long. In nucleotides, the CDR3 is TGTGCCAGCAGCCAAGTCCGGCAGGGGCGCGCCACCCAGCCCTACACCTTC. As protein: CASSQVRQGRATQPYTF.

The table lists this clone with a few counts. The rearrangement links TRBV2 to TRBJ1-5; D remains unclear. The CDR3 spans 14 residues. Germline CDR1 and CDR2: SNHLY and FYNNEI. V was shortened by 2 bases and J by 2 bases, with 7 bases between the two germline ends. The CDR3 bases are TGTGCCAGCAGTGAAAGGCAGCGCAATCAGCCCCAGCATTTT. Its protein product is CASSERQRNQPQHF. The full variable domain, rest sourced from reference TRBV2 and TRBJ1-5, is EPEVTQTPSHQVTQMGQEVILRCVPISNHLYFYWYRQILGQKVEFLVSFYNNEISEKSEIFDDQFSVERPDGSNFTLKIRSTKLEDSAMYFCASSERQRNQPQHFGDGTRLSIL.

This rearrangement joins TRBV7-9 to TRBJ2-1; 10 nucleotides line up with TRBD2. CDR3 length: 14 amino acids. Trimming cost V 7 bases and J 4 bases; bases outside gene matches: 4. The germline V gene encodes CDR1 SEHNR and CDR2 FQNEAQ (reference sequence). CDR3: CASTQREGYNEQFF. CDR3 coding DNA: TGTGCCAGCACCCAGCGGGAGGGGTACAATGAGCAGTTCTTC.

The rearrangement uses TRBV4-1 and TRBJ1-4, with a weak D call TRBD1 (5 bases). Per germline, CDR1 MGHRA and CDR2 YSYEKL. This CDR3 is 16 amino acids long. Between the trimmed V and J ends, which lost 5 bases and 6 bases, there was a span of 19 bases. DNA for the CDR3: TGCGCCAGCAGCTTCCGGCCCTACGGGGGGGATGAAAAACTGTTTTTT. Its protein is CASSFRPYGGDEKLFF.

This clone was counted only a few times. The chain links TRBV6-1 to TRBJ1-4; D ambiguous. Looked up from germline, CDR1 is MNHNS and CDR2 is SASEGT. The V and J ends lost 2 bases and 4 bases respectively, with 8 bases between them. This CDR3 is built from 14 residues. CDR3 loop: CASSETLSNEKLFF. DNA for the CDR3: TGTGCCAGCAGTGAAACCCTGAGTAATGAAAAACTGTTTTTT.

J is TRBJ2-1 and V is TRBV5-1; either TRBD1 or TRBD2 may fit D (6 bases each). CDR3 length equals 16 residues. CDR1 is SGHRS, CDR2 YFSETQ, per germline. Trimming left V 5 bases short and J 6 bases short, with 21 bases between. The CDR3 here is CASREGGSPTGNEQFF. In DNA form, the CDR3 reads TGCGCCAGCAGAGAGGGGGGTAGCCCTACGGGCAATGAGCAGTTCTTC.